This T cell receptor beta chain originates from a study of T cells in Graves' hyperthyroidism and ophthalmopathy. Study details: Blood was drawn when the patient was first diagnosed and still untreated.

Orbital computed tomography and thyroid ultrasound, together with serum TRAb and thyroxine and clinical symptoms, were used for diagnoses. The PBMCs studied were ones that came from 8 to 10 ml fresh peripheral blood. The TCR beta CDR3 regions underwent amplification using RNA transcripts as the source. The HTBI primer set was used in a first-round RT-PCR of the TCR CDR3. TCRdb independently ran MiXCR on the multiplex PCR reads; one entry per CDR3 protein. The table lists approximately 58,000 distinct CDR3 sequences, around half of them singletons. In regard to this clonotype: Its antigen is currently unknown.

Findings and caveats of the study: Among thyroid clonotypes expanded above 0.001, most also appeared in blood.

The CDR3 has 13 amino acids. Germline loops: CDR1 SGHKS, CDR2 YYEKEE (reference sequence). The V and J ends lost 0 bases and 3 bases respectively, with 6 bases between them. V is TRBV5-5 and J is TRBJ1-1; no clear D. Sequenced input: blood. The receptor was isolated from a woman aged 30 to 39 with Graves' ophthalmopathy. The CDR3 protein is CASSLAADTEAFF. CDR3 DNA sequence: TGTGCCAGCAGCTTGGCCGCTGACACTGAAGCTTTCTTT.